This T cell receptor (beta chain) was sequenced in a study of cytomegalovirus exposure and HLA in healthy donors. V was trimmed by 2 bases and J by 6 bases, leaving 13 bases between them. The V gene's germline CDR1 is SGHDN and CDR2 FVKESK. The CDR3 runs 15 residues. Amplification used 60 Vbeta primers and 13 Jbeta primers. Clones were sequenced by immunoSEQ multiplex PCR, and TCRdb holds only the in-frame ones, with some missing. The sample holds roughly 200,000 clones, 75% to 85% seen once. The receptor's source is a boy younger than 18 in good health and CMV-seronegative. The specimen was PBMCs. V and J are TRBV14 and TRBJ2-2, with a weak D call TRBD1 (6 bases). The CDR3 loop reads CASSQRQAPPGELFF. CDR3 DNA: TGTGCCAGCAGCCAAAGACAGGCCCCCCCCGGGGAGCTGTTTTTT.